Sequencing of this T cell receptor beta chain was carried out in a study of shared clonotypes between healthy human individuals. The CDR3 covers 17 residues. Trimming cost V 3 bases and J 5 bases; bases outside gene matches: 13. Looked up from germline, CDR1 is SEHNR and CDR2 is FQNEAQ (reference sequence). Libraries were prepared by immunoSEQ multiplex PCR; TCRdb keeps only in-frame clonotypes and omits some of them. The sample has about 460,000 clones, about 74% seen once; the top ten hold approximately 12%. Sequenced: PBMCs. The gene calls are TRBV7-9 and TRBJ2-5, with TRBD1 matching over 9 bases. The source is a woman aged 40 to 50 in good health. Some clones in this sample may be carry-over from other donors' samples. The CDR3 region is CASSLGVQGAGKETQYF. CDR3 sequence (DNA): TGTGCCAGCAGCTTGGGGGTACAGGGGGCTGGAAAGGAGACCCAGTACTTC.